Described below is a single T cell receptor (beta chain) sequence and its context. This specimen comes from a study of human T cells and chemical hapten exposure. The sample's time point: patch test 1, 2 weeks after DPC sensitization. Treatment defined: therapeutic diphenylcyclopropenone sensitization with weekly scalp DPC. TCRdb re-derived calls from the RACE reads in MiXCR, one entry per CDR3 protein. The repertoire includes approximately 100,000 distinct CDR3 sequences, more than 9.5% of them detected once, and around 3.5% sits in the top ten. The material sequenced was whole blood, taken in connection with sensitization to the hapten diphenylcyclopropenone (DPC). The source is a woman in her forties with alopecia areata. Some clones in this sample may be carry-over from other donors' samples.

The CDR3: CASSSVGTDTQYF. CDR3 DNA: TGTGCCAGCAGTTCAGTCGGGACAGATACGCAGTATTTT. The genes are TRBV7-9 and TRBJ2-3; D remains ambiguous. The CDR3 loop spans 13 amino acids. The germline gives CDR1 SEHNR, CDR2 FQNEAQ (reference sequence). The V gene lost 6 bases and the J gene lost 3 bases, with 10 bases spanning the gap. The full variable domain, completed using reference TRBV7-9 and TRBJ2-3, is DTGVSQNPRHKITKRGQNVTFRCDPISEHNRLYWYRQTLGQGPEFLTYFQNEAQLEKSRLLSDRFSAERPKGSFSTLEIQRTEQGDSAMYLCASSSVGTDTQYFGPGTRLTVL.